The T cell receptor beta chain under discussion was sequenced for a study of blood T cell dynamics during melanoma immunotherapy. Overall study: First-line therapy was either pembrolizumab or nivolumab with ipilimumab for metastatic melanoma. Findings and limits, study-wide: PBMC repertoires of eventual disease-control patients split at W3 into clonality or diversity gains.

As for this clone: Its matching antigen is unknown.

Every bulk PBMC sample received the same 350 ng of DNA. Using immunoSEQ multiplex PCR, the repertoire was profiled, and TCRdb retains in-frame clones only, with some absent. Counted here are some 9,400 clones, about 86% occurring once; the ten biggest clones make up about 10%. Regarding time point: pre-treatment baseline. One draw preceded checkpoint blockade; another followed its first cycle at week 3. The sequencing here drew on blood, taken from a patient treated with checkpoint blockade. The sequence was obtained from a human donor with melanoma.

The CDR3 DNA is TGTGCCAGCGGGGGACTAGCAGATAAAGAGACCCAGTACTTC. Protein sequence: CASGGLADKETQYF. The chain couples TRBV6-1 to TRBJ2-5; 9 bases align to TRBD2. CDR3 length: 14 amino acids. Germline CDR1 and CDR2: MNHNS and SASEGT. V lost 8 bases and J lost 3; bases outside the gene matches: 7.